This T cell receptor (beta chain) was captured in a study of T cells in Graves' hyperthyroidism and ophthalmopathy. With respect to this clonotype: As yet, its antigen is unknown.

Amplification targeted TCR beta CDR3 regions from RNA transcripts. The study used the HTBI primer set for a first-round RT-PCR of the TCR CDR3. TCRdb called the multiplex PCR reads again in MiXCR, with one record for every CDR3 protein. The table shows 500,000 to 750,000 distinct CDR3 sequences, with 14% occurring only once. CDR3 length: 10 amino acids. V gave up 5 bases and J gave up 7 bases, with 5 bases separating them. Looked up from germline, CDR1 is MDHEN and CDR2 is SYDVKM. Study observations and caveats: Most thyroid clonotypes with frequency above 0.001 were detected in blood.

Ophthalmopathy cases met thresholds of Clinical Activity Score at least 3, NOSPECS grade at least 4 and duration under 3 months. Any patient presenting with uncontrolled infection, other autoimmune disease, pregnancy or lactation was left out. Fresh 10 ml peripheral blood yielded PBMCs. The clonotype originates from a young woman with Graves' ophthalmopathy. The gene calls are TRBV28 and TRBJ1-2; D gene uncertain. Sequencing input: blood. CDR3 in amino acids: CASSHSGYTF. The CDR3 DNA follows: TGTGCCAGCAGTCATTCTGGCTACACCTTC.